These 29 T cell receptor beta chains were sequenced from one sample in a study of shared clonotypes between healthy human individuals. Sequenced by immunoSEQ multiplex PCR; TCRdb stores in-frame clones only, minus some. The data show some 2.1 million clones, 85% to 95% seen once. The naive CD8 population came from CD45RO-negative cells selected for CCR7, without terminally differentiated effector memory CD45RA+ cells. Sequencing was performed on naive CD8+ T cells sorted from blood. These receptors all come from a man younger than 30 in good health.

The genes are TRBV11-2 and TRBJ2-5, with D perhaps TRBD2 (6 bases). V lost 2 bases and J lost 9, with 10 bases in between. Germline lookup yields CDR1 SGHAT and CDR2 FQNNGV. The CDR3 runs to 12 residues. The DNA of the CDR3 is TGTGCCAGCAGCTTAATACCGGGGGCCCAGTACTTC. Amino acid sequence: CASSLIPGAQYF.

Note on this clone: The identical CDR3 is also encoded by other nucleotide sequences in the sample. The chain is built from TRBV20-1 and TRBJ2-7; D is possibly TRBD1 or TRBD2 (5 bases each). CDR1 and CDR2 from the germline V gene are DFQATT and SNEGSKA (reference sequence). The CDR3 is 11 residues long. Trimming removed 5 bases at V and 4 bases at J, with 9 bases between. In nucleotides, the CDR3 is TGCAGTGCTTGGGACGGTTACGAGCAGTACTTC. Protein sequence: CSAWDGYEQYF.

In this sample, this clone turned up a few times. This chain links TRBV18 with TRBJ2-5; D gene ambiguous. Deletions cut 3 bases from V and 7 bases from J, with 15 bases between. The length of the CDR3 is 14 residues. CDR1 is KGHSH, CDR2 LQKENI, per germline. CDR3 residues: CASSPSETLRTQYF. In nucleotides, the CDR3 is TGTGCCAGCTCACCGTCGGAGACCTTAAGGACCCAGTACTTC.

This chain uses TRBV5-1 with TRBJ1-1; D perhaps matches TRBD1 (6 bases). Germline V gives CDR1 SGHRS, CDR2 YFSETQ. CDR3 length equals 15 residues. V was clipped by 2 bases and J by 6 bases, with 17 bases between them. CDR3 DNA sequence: TGCGCCAGCAGCTTTTTAGGGGGTATTGGGGCTGAAGCTTTCTTT. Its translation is CASSFLGGIGAEAFF.

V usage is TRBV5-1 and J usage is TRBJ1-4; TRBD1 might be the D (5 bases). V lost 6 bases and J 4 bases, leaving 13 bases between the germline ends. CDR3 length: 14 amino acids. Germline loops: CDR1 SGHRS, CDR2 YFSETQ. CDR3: CASKQDPVNEKLFF. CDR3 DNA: TGCGCCAGCAAACAGGACCCTGTTAATGAAAAACTGTTTTTT.

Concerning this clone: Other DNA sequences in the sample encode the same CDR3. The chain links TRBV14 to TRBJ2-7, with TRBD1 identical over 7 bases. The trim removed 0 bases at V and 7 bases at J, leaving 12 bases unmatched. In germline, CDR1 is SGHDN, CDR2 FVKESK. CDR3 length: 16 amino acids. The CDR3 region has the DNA TGTGCCAGCAGCCAAGAAAGGGTCAACAGGGGCGGGGAGCAGTACTTC. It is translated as CASSQERVNRGGEQYF.

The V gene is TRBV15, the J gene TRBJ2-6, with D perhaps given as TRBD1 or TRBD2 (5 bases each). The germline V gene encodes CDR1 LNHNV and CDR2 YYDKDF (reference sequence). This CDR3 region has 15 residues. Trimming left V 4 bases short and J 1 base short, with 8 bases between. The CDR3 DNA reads TGTGCCACCAGCAATGAGGGGTCTGGGGCCAACGTCCTGACTTTC. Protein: CATSNEGSGANVLTF.

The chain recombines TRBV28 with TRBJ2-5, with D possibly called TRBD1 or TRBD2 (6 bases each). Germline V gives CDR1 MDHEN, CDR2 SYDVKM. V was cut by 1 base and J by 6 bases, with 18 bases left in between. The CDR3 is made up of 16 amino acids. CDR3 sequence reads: CASSLYRGPGDKTQYF. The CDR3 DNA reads TGTGCCAGCAGTTTATACCGGGGGCCAGGTGATAAGACCCAGTACTTC.

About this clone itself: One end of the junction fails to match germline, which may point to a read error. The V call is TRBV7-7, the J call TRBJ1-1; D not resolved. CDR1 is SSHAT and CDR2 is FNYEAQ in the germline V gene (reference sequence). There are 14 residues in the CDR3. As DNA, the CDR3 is TGTGCTAGCAGCTTAGGTCCGGGGAACACTGAAGCTTTCTTT. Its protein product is CASSLGPGNTEAFF.

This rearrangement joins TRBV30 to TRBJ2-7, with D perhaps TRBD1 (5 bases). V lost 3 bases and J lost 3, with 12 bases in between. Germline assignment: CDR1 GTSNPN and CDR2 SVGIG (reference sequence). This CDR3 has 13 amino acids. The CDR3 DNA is TGTGCCTGGAGCCACGGACATCTCTACGAGCAGTACTTC. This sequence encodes CAWSHGHLYEQYF.

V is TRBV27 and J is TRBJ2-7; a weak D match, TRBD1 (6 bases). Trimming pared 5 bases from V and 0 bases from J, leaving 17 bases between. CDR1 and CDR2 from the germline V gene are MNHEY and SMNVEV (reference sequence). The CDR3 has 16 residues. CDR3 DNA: TGTGCCAGCAGTCCCTCGCAGGGGCCGAGCTCCTACGAGCAGTACTTC. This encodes CASSPSQGPSSYEQYF.

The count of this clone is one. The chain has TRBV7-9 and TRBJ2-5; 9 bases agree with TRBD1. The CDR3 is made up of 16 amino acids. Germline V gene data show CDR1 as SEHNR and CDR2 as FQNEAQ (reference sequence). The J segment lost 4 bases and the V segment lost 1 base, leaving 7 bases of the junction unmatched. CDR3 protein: CASSLEQGAAGETQYF. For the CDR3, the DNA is TGTGCCAGCAGCTTAGAACAGGGGGCAGCGGGAGAGACCCAGTACTTC.

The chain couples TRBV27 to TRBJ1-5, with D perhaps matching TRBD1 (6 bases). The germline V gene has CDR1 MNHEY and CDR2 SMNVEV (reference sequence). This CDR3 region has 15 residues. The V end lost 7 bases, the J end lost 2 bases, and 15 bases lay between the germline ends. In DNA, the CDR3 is TGTGCCAGCAAAGGGGCGGGGGCCGGCAATCAGCCCCAGCATTTT. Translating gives CASKGAGAGNQPQHF.

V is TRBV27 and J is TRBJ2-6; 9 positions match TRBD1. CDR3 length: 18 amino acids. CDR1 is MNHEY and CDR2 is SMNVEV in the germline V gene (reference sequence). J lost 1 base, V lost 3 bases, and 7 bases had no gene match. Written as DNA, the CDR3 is TGTGCCAGCAGTTTTGGACAGGGGTTTATTTCTGGGGCCAACGTCCTGACTTTC. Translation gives CASSFGQGFISGANVLTF.

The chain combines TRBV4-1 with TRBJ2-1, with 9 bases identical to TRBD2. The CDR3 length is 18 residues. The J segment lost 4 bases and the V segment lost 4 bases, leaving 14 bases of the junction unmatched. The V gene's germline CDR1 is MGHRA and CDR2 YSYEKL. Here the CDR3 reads CASSPGGAPSGVYNEQFF. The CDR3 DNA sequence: TGCGCCAGCAGCCCCGGAGGGGCTCCTAGCGGGGTTTACAATGAGCAGTTCTTC.

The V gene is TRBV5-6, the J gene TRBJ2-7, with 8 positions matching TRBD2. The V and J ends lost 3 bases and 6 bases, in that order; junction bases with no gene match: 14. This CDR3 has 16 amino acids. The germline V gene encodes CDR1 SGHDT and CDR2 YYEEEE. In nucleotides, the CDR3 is TGTGCCAGCAGCTCGGACGGGCGGGGGGTCCTTTCCGAGCAGTACTTC. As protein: CASSSDGRGVLSEQYF.

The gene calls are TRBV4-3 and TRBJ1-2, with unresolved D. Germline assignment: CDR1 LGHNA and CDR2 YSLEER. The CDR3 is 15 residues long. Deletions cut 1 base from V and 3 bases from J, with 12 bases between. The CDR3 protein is CASSQALGLDYGYTF. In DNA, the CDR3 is TGCGCCAGCAGCCAAGCCTTAGGCCTTGACTATGGCTACACCTTC.

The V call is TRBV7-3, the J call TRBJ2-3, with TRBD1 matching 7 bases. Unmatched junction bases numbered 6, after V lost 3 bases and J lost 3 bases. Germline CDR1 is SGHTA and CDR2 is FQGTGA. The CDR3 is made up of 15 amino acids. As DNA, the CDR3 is TGTGCCAGCAGCTTCGCATTGGGACAGACAGATACGCAGTATTTT. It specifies CASSFALGQTDTQYF.

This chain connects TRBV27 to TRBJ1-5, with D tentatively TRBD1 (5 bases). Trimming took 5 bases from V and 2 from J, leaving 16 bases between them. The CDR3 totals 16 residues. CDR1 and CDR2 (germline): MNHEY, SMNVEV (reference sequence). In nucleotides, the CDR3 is TGTGCCAGCAGTCCCCTCGGGGCCGTAGGCAATCAGCCCCAGCATTTT. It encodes CASSPLGAVGNQPQHF.

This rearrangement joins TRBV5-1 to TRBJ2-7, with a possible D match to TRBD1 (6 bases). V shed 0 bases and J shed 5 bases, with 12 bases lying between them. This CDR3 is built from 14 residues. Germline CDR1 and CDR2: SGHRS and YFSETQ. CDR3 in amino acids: CASSLVGGPNEQYF. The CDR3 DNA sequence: TGCGCCAGCAGCTTGGTAGGGGGTCCAAACGAGCAGTACTTC.

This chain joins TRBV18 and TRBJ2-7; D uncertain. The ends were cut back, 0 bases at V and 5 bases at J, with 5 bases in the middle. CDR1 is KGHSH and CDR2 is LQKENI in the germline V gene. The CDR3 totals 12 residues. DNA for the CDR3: TGTGCCAGCTCACCACCGGGCGACGAGCAGTACTTC. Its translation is CASSPPGDEQYF.

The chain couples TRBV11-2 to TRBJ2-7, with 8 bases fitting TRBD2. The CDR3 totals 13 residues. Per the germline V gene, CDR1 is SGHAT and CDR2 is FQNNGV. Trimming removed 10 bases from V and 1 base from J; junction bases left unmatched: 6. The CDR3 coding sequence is TGTGCCACCTCGCGGGGGGTGTCCTACGAGCAGTACTTC. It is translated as CATSRGVSYEQYF.

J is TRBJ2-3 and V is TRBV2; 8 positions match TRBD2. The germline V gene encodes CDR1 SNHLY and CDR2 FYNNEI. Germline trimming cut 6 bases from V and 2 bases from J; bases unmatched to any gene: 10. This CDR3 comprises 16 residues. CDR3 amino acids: CASSSVLAAPTDTQYF. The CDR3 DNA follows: TGTGCCAGCAGCTCCGTACTAGCGGCACCCACAGATACGCAGTATTTT.

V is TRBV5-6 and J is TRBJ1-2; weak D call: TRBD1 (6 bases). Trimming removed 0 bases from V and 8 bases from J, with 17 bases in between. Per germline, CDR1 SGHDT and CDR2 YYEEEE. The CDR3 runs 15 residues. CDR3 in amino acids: CASSLAGVENSGYTF. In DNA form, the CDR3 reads TGTGCCAGCAGCTTGGCAGGGGTCGAGAACTCCGGCTACACCTTC.

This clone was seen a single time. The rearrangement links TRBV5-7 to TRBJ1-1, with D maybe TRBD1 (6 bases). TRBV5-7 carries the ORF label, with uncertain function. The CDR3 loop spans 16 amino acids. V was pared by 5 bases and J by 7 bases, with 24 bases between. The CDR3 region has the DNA TGTGCCAGCAGTTATTCTCCGGGACAAAGAGGGGATGAAGCTTTCTTT. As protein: CASSYSPGQRGDEAFF.

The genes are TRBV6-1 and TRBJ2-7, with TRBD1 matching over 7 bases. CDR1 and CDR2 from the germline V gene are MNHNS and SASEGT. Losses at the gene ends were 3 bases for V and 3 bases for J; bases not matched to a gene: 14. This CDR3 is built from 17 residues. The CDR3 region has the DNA TGTGCCAGCAGTGACCATTTCTTCGGGACAGCTAACTACGAGCAGTACTTC. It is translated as CASSDHFFGTANYEQYF.

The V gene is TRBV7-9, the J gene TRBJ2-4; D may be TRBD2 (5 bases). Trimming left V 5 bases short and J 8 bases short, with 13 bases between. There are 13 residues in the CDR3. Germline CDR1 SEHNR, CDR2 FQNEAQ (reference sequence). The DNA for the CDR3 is TGTGCCAGCAGCACCTCCAGCGGTGACATTCAGTACTTC. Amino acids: CASSTSSGDIQYF.

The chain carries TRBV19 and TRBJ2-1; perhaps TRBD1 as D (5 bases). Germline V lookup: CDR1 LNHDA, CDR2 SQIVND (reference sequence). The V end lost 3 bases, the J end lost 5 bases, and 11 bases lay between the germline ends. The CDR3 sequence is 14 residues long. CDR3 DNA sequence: TGTGCCAGTAGTATCTCCAGGGCTCACAATGAGCAGTTCTTC. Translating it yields CASSISRAHNEQFF.

CDR3 sequence (DNA): TGTGCCAGCAGCTTGGCCCTAGCGGGGGTTGCCTACGAGCAGTACTTC. It specifies CASSLALAGVAYEQYF. V gene TRBV5-5 combines with J gene TRBJ2-7; 10 nucleotides line up with TRBD2. The CDR3 sequence is 16 residues long. Germline values: CDR1 SGHKS, CDR2 YYEKEE (reference sequence). The ends lost 0 bases at V and 2 bases at J; junction bases unmatched: 5.